This T cell receptor (beta chain) is drawn from a study of shared clonotypes between healthy human individuals. Overall study results and limits: Generally, naive subsets (rather than memory subsets) showed larger estimated richness. Researchers sampled only blood; tissue repertoires likely differ. Donor scarcity curtailed the genetic and exposure-history diversity represented herein.

Germline CDR1 reads SEHNR; CDR2 reads FQNEAQ (reference sequence). The CDR3 spans 17 residues. V lost 2 bases and J lost 8; bases outside the gene matches: 12. Positively selected for CCR7, the CD45RO-negative cells used as naive CD8 cells excluded terminally differentiated effector memory CD45RA+ cells. To note about this clone: Its antigen remains unidentified.

The assay used deep level. Here immunoSEQ multiplex PCR was the method, and the copy in TCRdb shows in-frame clones only, minus some. Seen here are millions of clones, roughly 94% observed once, and the top ten hold about 1.1%. Source material: naive CD8+ T cells sorted from blood. The V call is TRBV7-9, the J call TRBJ2-1; 10 nucleotides match TRBD1. This clonotype originated in a man between 18 and 35 years old in good health. The CDR3 DNA follows: TGTGCCAGCAGCTTAAACCCCCGGGACAGGGGCGGTCATGAGCAGTTCTTC. It is translated as CASSLNPRDRGGHEQFF.